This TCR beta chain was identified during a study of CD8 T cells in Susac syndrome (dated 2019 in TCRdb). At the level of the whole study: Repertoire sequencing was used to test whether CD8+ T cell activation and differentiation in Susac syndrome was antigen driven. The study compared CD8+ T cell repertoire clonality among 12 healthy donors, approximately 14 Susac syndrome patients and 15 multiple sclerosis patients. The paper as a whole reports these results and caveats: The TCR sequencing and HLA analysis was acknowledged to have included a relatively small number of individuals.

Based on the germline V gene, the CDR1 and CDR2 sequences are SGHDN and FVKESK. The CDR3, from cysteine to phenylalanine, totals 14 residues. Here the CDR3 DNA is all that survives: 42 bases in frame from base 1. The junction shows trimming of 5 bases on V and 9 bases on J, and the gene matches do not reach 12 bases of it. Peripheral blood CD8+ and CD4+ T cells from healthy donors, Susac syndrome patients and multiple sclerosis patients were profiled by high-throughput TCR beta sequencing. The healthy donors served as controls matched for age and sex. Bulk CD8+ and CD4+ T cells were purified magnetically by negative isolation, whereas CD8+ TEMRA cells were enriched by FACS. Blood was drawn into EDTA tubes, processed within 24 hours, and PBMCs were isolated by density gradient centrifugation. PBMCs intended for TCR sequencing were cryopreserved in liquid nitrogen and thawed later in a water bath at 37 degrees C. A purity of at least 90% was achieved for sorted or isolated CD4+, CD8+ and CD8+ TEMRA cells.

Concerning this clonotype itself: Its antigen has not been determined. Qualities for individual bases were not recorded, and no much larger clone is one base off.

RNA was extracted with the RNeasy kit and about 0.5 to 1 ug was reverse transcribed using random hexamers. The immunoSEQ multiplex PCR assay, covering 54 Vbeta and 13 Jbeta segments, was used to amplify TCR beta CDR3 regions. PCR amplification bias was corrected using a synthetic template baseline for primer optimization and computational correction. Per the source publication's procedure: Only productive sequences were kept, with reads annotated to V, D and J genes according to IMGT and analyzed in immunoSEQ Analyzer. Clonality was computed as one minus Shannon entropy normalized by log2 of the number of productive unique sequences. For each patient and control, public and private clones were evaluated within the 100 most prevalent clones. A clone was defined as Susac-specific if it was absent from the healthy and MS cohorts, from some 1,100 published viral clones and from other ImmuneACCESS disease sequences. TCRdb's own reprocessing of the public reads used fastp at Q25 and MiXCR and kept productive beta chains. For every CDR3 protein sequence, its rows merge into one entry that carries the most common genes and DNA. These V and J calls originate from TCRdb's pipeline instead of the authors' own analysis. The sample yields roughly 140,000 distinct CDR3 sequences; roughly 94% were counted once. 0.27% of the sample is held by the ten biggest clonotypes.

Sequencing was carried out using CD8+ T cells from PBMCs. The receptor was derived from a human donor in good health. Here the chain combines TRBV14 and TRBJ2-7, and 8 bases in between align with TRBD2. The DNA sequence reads TGTGCCAGCAGCGTCCCGCGACTAGCGCGCGGGCAGTACTTC. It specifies CASSVPRLARGQYF.